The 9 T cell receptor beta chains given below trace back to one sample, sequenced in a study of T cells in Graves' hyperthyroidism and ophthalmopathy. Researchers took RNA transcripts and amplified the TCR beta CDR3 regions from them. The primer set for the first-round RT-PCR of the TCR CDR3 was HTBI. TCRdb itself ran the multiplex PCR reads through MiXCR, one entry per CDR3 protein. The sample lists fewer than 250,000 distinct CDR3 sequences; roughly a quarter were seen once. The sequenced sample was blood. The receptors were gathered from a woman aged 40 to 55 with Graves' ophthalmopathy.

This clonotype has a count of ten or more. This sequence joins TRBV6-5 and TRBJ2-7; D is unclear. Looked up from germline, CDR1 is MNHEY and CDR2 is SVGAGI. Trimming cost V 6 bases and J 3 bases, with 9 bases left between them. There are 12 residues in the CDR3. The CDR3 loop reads CASSIRIYEQYF. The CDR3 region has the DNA TGTGCCAGCAGCATACGGATCTACGAGCAGTACTTC.

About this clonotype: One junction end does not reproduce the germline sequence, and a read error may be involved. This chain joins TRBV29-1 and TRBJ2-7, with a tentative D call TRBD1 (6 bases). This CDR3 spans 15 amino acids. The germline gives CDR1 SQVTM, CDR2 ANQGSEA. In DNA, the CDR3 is TGCATCGTTGAAACTGGGTCAGGGGCCCCCTACGAGCAGTACTTC. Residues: CIVETGSGAPYEQYF.

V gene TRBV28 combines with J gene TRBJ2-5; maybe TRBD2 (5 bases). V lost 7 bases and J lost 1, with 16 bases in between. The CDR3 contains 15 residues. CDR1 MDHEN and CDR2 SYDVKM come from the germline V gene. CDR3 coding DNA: TGTGCCAGCAACTCGAGGAGGTCAGTCCAAGAGACCCAGTACTTC. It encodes CASNSRRSVQETQYF.

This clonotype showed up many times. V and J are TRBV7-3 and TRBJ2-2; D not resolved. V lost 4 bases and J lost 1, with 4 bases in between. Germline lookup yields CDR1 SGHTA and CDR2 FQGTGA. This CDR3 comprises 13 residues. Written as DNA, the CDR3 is TGTGCCAGCAGCTGGGAGAACACCGGGGAGCTGTTTTTT. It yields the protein CASSWENTGELFF.

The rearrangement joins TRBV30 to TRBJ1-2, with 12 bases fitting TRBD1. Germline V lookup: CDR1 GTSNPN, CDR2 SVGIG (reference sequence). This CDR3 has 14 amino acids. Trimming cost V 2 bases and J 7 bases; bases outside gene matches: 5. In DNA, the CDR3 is TGTGCCTGGAGTAGGGACAGGGGGCAGGGTGGCTACACCTTC. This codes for CAWSRDRGQGGYTF.

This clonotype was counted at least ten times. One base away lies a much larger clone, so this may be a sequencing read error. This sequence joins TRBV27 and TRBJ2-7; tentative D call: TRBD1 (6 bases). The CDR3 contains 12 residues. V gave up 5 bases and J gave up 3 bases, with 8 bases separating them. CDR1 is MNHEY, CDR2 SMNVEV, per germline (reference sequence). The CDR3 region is CASSARGYEQYF. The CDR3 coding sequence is TGTGCCAGCAGTGCCAGGGGCTACGAGCAGTACTTC.

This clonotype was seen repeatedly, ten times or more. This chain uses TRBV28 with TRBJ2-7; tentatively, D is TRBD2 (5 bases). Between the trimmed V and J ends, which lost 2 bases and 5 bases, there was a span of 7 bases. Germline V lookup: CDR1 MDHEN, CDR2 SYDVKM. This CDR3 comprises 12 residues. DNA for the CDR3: TGTGCCAGCAGTTTACTTAGCGACGAGCAGTACTTC. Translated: CASSLLSDEQYF.

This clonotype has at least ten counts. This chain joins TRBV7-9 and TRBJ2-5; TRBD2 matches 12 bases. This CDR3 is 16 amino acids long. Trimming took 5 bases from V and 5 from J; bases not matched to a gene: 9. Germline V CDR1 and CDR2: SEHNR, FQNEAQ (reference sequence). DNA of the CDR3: TGTGCCAGCAGCGGTCTAGCGGGAGGGCTCCGTGAGACCCAGTACTTC. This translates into CASSGLAGGLRETQYF.

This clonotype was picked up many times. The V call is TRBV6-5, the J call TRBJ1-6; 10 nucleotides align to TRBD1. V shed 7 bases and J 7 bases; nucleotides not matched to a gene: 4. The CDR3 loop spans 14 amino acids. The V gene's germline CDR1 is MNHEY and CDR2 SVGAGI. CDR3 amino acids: CASKPGQGNSPLHF. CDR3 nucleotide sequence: TGTGCCAGCAAACCGGGACAGGGGAATTCACCCCTCCACTTT.